The clone carrying this T cell receptor (beta chain) showed up just once. Antigen unknown. This entry is derived from a study of shared clonotypes between healthy human individuals. About the research overall: Used for every donor were three CD4 naive, three CD4 memory, two CD8 naive and one CD8 memory plate. Broader study findings: Among non-shared clonotypes, generation probabilities were lower than among those shared by all four donors. Sampling covered nothing but blood. Tissue TCR repertoires likely differ from those found in blood.

Genomic DNA belonging to each subset was distributed in equal measure over several immunoSEQ plates. This table comes from immunoSEQ multiplex PCR, and its TCRdb copy is limited to in-frame clones, with some not included. Of about 1.5 million clones in the sample, roughly 98% are singletons; the top ten hold around 0.47%. Deletions cut 3 bases from V and 2 bases from J, with 9 bases between. This CDR3 comprises 14 residues. Germline V gene data show CDR1 as SGHNT and CDR2 as YYREEE (reference sequence). V and J are TRBV5-4 and TRBJ2-4, with D maybe TRBD2 (5 bases). This TCR derives from a young man in good health. The sample taken for sequencing was naive CD4+ T cells sorted from blood. Subset of the sample: CD45RA+ positively selected. This CDR3 reads CASSSSGTKNIQYF. The CDR3 bases are TGTGCCAGCAGCTCCTCGGGAACCAAAAACATTCAGTACTTC.